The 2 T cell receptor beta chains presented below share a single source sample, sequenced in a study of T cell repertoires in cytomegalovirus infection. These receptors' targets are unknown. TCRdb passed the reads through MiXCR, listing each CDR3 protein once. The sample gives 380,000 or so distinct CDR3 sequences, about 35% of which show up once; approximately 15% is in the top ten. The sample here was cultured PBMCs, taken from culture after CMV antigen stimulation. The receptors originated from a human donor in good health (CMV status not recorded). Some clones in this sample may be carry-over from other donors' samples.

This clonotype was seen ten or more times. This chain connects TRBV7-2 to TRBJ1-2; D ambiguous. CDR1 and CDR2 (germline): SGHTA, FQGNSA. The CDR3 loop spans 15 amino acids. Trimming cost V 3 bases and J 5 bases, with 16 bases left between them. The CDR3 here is CASSLGDHKAYGYTF. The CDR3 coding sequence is TGTGCCAGCAGCTTGGGAGACCACAAGGCTTATGGCTACACCTTC.

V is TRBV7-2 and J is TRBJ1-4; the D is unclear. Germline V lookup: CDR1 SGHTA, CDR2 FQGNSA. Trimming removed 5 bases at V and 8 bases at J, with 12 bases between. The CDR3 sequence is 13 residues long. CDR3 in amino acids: CASSPDLGEKLFF. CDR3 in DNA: TGTGCCAGCAGCCCCGACCTTGGCGAAAAACTGTTTTTT.